This T cell receptor (beta chain) was sequenced for a study of cytomegalovirus exposure and HLA in healthy donors. Study results and limitations: There were several of the most significant clusters that appeared linked to common viral pathogens in a later analysis. Later work showed greater clonal expansion in HLA-associated TCR beta chains than in equally common others. A later analysis associated some 16,000 TCR beta sequences with HLA alleles at a 0.05 false discovery rate.

Comment on this clone: Its antigen is not known.

PCR employed 60 Vbeta and 13 Jbeta primers. The repertoire was sequenced with immunoSEQ multiplex PCR; TCRdb's copy has only in-frame clones and lacks some. The profile covers around 91,000 clones, with around 80% appearing a single time and roughly 2.6% taken by the ten largest. V shed 0 bases and J shed 6 bases, with 11 bases lying between them. The CDR3 extends over 14 amino acids. The V gene's germline CDR1 is SGHDT and CDR2 YYEEEE. This chain joins TRBV5-6 and TRBJ2-3; the D gene is possibly TRBD1 (7 bases). The receptor's source is a male donor in good health and CMV-seropositive. The sequenced material came from PBMCs. The CDR3 nucleotides are TGTGCCAGCAGCTTGGCAGGGGGGCGGGATACGCAGTATTTT. It is translated as CASSLAGGRDTQYF.